This T cell receptor beta chain was obtained from a study of breast tumors, draining lymph nodes, adjacent tissues. Study findings and constraints: Tumors had less TCR diversity than lymph nodes, more than nontumor tissue. That most tumor T cells come from lymph nodes remained unproven.

MiXCR was run by TCRdb on the multiplex PCR reads, yielding one entry per CDR3 protein. Of approximately 130,000 distinct CDR3 sequences in the sample, roughly 20% were seen once. Concerning this clonotype itself: Its target is not known.

Axillary draining lymph nodes of breast cancer patients supplied the node samples. The sequence derives from a female donor with breast cancer. Some clones in this sample may be carry-over from other donors' samples. The sequenced sample consisted of axillary lymph node tissue.

CDR3 nucleotides: TGTGCCAGCATCCTAAGCCCGGGGTGGCAGCCCCAGCATTTT. It yields the protein CASILSPGWQPQHF. The gene calls are TRBV28 and TRBJ1-5; D gene ambiguous. The CDR3 covers 14 residues. V gave up 7 bases and J gave up 7 bases, with 17 bases separating them. From germline, CDR1 is MDHEN and CDR2 SYDVKM.